This entry describes one TCR beta chain. Its antigen remains unknown. This sample stems from a study of T cell responses to AZD1222 COVID-19 vaccine. Findings and caveats of the study: Donor demographics were predominantly white British with a female majority; clonal diversity may be underestimated. Recipients of AZD1222 seropositive at baseline numbered only 6 or 7.

The repertoire was sequenced with immunoSEQ multiplex PCR; TCRdb's copy has only in-frame clones and lacks some. Among about 83,000 clones, around 93% were seen once, and the ten largest hold around 28%. This CDR3 contains 16 residues. Germline-derived CDR1 and CDR2 are MNHEY and SVGAGI. V lost 2 bases and J 7 bases, leaving 20 bases between the germline ends. Second-dose intervals near 4 or 12 weeks were combined. Source: peripheral blood, taken 28 days after the second AZD1222 dose. V usage is TRBV6-5 and J usage is TRBJ1-2; D is possibly TRBD1 (6 bases). The sequence came from an adult who received the AZD1222 COVID-19 vaccine. The CDR3 reads CASSYRTVTLGSGYTF. In DNA form, the CDR3 reads TGTGCCAGCAGTTACAGGACAGTGACCTTAGGTTCTGGCTACACCTTC.